The rows below give T cell receptor beta chains drawn from one sample of a study of T cells after posttransplantation cyclophosphamide. This table comes from immunoSEQ multiplex PCR, and its TCRdb copy is limited to in-frame clones, with some not included. The sample contains 23,000 or so clones, none occurring once; around 1.7% lies in the top ten. Here the sequenced sample was PBMCs, taken after allogeneic stem cell transplant with posttransplant cyclophosphamide. Source of these receptors: a young adult male patient who received an allogeneic stem cell transplant from a related donor, was CMV-positive, and had no GVHD. The graft donor may have contributed some T cells. The CDR3 runs from the conserved cysteine through the conserved F or W. A D gene is named only where the DNA matches it firmly. A row's size may be missing; if present it is once, few, many or a size class.

>NA|many|TRBV11-2|TRBJ2-2
CASSLDRLARRKDTGELFF
TGTGCCAGCAGCTTAGATAGGCTAGCCCGACGAAAGGACACCGGGGAGCTGTTTTTT
>NA|few|TRBV4-3|TRBJ2-7
CASSRGYEYEQYF
TGCGCCAGCAGCCGCGGGTACGAGTACGAGCAGTACTTC
>NA|many|TRBV5-6|TRBJ2-3
CASSLVAGAPSSTDTQYF
TGTGCCAGCAGCTTGGTGGCAGGGGCCCCATCTAGCACAGATACGCAGTATTTT
>TRBD2|many|TRBV4-1|TRBJ2-1
CASGTSGSLEQFF
TGCGCCAGCGGGACTAGCGGATCCCTTGAGCAGTTCTTC
>NA|many|TRBV6-1|TRBJ1-1
CASATGSTNTEAFF
TGTGCCAGCGCAACAGGCTCTACTAACACTGAAGCTTTCTTT
>NA|many|TRBV18|TRBJ2-7
CASSNDRIYEQYF
TGTGCCAGCTCAAATGACAGAATCTACGAGCAGTACTTC
>TRBD1|many|TRBV19|TRBJ2-1
CASSNPGQGIYNEQFF
TGTGCCAGTAGTAATCCGGGACAGGGAATCTACAATGAGCAGTTCTTC
>TRBD2|many|TRBV11-1|TRBJ2-3
CASSFSYRLAHLDTQYF
TGTGCCAGCAGCTTCTCGTATAGACTAGCCCACCTAGATACGCAGTATTTT
>TRBD1|many|TRBV19|TRBJ1-5
CASSYIDRVGNQPQHF
TGTGCCAGTAGTTATATAGACAGGGTGGGGAATCAGCCCCAGCATTTT
>NA|many|TRBV6-5|TRBJ2-5
CASSYSGTTKETQYF
TGTGCCAGCAGTTACTCCGGGACAACGAAAGAGACCCAGTACTTC
>TRBD1|many|TRBV5-1|TRBJ1-3
CASSLATGADSGNTIYF
TGCGCCAGCAGCTTGGCCACAGGGGCTGACTCTGGAAACACCATATATTTT
>NA|many|TRBV27|TRBJ1-5
CASRKIGNQPQHF
TGTGCCAGCAGAAAAATAGGCAATCAGCCCCAGCATTTT
>NA|few|TRBV7-9|TRBJ2-7
CASSLGLASYYEQYF
TGTGCCAGCAGCTTAGGGCTAGCTAGTTACTACGAGCAGTACTTC
>NA|many|TRBV5-1|TRBJ2-2
CASGPPGGGELFF
TGCGCCAGCGGGCCACCCGGTGGCGGGGAGCTGTTTTTT
>NA|many|TRBV4-1|TRBJ2-1
CASSEEDGIEQFF
TGCGCCAGCAGCGAAGAGGACGGGATTGAGCAGTTCTTC
>NA|many|TRBV2|TRBJ2-3
CASSSDRTRTDTQYF
TGTGCCAGCAGTTCTGACAGGACTCGCACAGATACGCAGTATTTT
>TRBD1|many|TRBV5-1|TRBJ2-2
CASSSPTGVTGELFF
TGCGCCAGCAGCTCACCAACAGGGGTCACCGGGGAGCTGTTTTTT
>NA|many|TRBV5-4|TRBJ2-3
CASSSGRGGVGTDTQYF
TGTGCCAGCAGCTCCGGAAGGGGGGGAGTTGGCACAGATACGCAGTATTTT
>NA|many|TRBV11-2|TRBJ1-2
CASSLDSRAYYGYTF
TGTGCCAGCAGCTTAGATAGCAGGGCTTACTATGGCTACACCTTC
>TRBD2|many|TRBV18|TRBJ2-1
CASSPMTSGGIGNEQFF
TGTGCCAGCTCACCTATGACTAGCGGGGGAATCGGGAATGAGCAGTTCTTC
>TRBD1|few|TRBV6-5|TRBJ2-5
CASSYNRGPGEQYF
TGTGCCAGCAGTTACAACAGGGGGCCTGGGGAGCAGTACTTC
>TRBD2|many|TRBV7-2|TRBJ2-7
CASSLGWREKSHEQYF
TGTGCCAGCAGCCTGGGATGGCGGGAGAAGTCCCACGAGCAGTACTTC
>TRBD1|many|TRBV5-4|TRBJ1-5
CASSAGTGGFQPQHF
TGTGCCAGCAGTGCCGGGACAGGGGGCTTTCAGCCCCAGCATTTT
>NA|many|TRBV5-8|TRBJ2-7
CASSLYQTMPSYEQYF
TGTGCCAGCAGCTTGTACCAAACAATGCCCTCCTACGAGCAGTACTTC
>TRBD1|many|TRBV6-5|TRBJ1-6
CASSRQGAVSPLHF
TGTGCCAGCAGTCGACAGGGGGCGGTTTCACCCCTCCACTTT
>NA|many|TRBV7-6|TRBJ2-3
CASSLARSGGTQYF
TGTGCCAGCAGCTTAGCGAGATCCGGCGGTACGCAGTATTTT
>TRBD2|many|TRBV12-5|TRBJ2-3
CASGLGSGTTDTQYF
TGTGCTAGTGGTTTGGGTAGCGGGACCACAGATACGCAGTATTTT
>NA|many|TRBV4-1|TRBJ2-7
CASSPVEGLGSAYEQYF
TGCGCCAGCAGCCCTGTAGAGGGCCTGGGGTCGGCCTACGAGCAGTACTTC
>TRBD2|many|TRBV10-2|TRBJ2-1
CASYLAGGPYNEQFF
TGCGCCAGCTATCTAGCGGGAGGCCCCTACAATGAGCAGTTCTTC
>TRBD2|many|TRBV2|TRBJ2-7
CASSDLAGPYEQYF
TGTGCCAGCAGTGACCTAGCGGGACCCTACGAGCAGTACTTC
>NA|many|TRBV5-1|TRBJ1-1
CASSPQVGQDTEAFF
TGCGCCAGCAGCCCCCAAGTGGGACAAGACACTGAAGCTTTCTTT
>NA|many|TRBV7-9|TRBJ2-1
CASITLGGGHNEQFF
TGTGCCAGCATCACCTTAGGGGGGGGCCACAATGAGCAGTTCTTC
>NA|many|TRBV10-3|TRBJ2-2
CAISGVATSNTGELFF
TGTGCCATCAGTGGTGTAGCGACCTCGAACACCGGGGAGCTGTTTTTT
>TRBD2|many|TRBV13|TRBJ2-5
CASSLAGGEETQYF
TGTGCCAGCAGCTTAGCGGGAGGCGAAGAGACCCAGTACTTC
>TRBD2|many|TRBV9|TRBJ2-1
CASRGGGNNEQFF
TGTGCCAGCAGGGGGGGAGGGAACAATGAGCAGTTCTTC
>TRBD2|many|TRBV7-3|TRBJ2-5
CASSPWGGQETQYF
TGTGCCAGCAGCCCGTGGGGGGGCCAAGAGACCCAGTACTTC
>NA|many|TRBV14|TRBJ2-7
CASSPGLYEQYF
TGTGCCAGCAGCCCCGGACTTTACGAGCAGTACTTC
>TRBD1|many|TRBV4-1|TRBJ2-5
CASSQDGTGWLETQYF
TGCGCCAGCAGCCAAGATGGGACAGGGTGGTTAGAGACCCAGTACTTC
>NA|many|TRBV10-3|TRBJ2-7
CAISESRRGATYEQYF
TGTGCCATCAGTGAGTCAAGACGGGGGGCAACCTACGAGCAGTACTTC
>TRBD2|NA|TRBV7-6|TRBJ2-7
CASSKDGTSGGAYEQYF
TGTGCCAGCAGCAAAGACGGGACTAGCGGGGGGGCCTACGAGCAGTACTTC
>NA|many|TRBV28|TRBJ1-2
CASSLSQQYGYTF
TGTGCCAGCAGTTTATCACAGCAATATGGCTACACCTTC
>TRBD1|many|TRBV2|TRBJ1-5
CASSVRQGANQPQHF
TGTGCCAGCAGTGTGAGACAGGGGGCGAATCAGCCCCAGCATTTT
>NA|many|TRBV9|TRBJ1-1
CASSVEEANTEAFF
TGTGCCAGCAGCGTAGAGGAGGCAAACACTGAAGCTTTCTTT
>TRBD1|many|TRBV28|TRBJ1-5
CASSSHTGASNQPQHF
TGTGCCAGCAGTTCACACACAGGGGCTAGCAATCAGCCCCAGCATTTT
>NA|many|TRBV30|TRBJ2-5
CAWSSSGETQYF
TGTGCCTGGAGTTCCAGCGGGGAGACCCAGTACTTC
>TRBD1|many|TRBV2|TRBJ1-5
CASSNEDRDNQPQHF
TGTGCCAGCAGCAATGAGGACAGGGACAATCAGCCCCAGCATTTT
>TRBD2|few|TRBV9|TRBJ2-5
CASSTSGGAVEDQYF
TGTGCCAGCAGCACGAGCGGGGGGGCGGTAGAAGACCAGTACTTC
>TRBD2|few|TRBV15|TRBJ2-7
CATSRDLRLAGGGSSYEQYF
TGTGCCACCAGCAGAGACCTCCGACTAGCGGGGGGCGGGAGCTCCTACGAGCAGTACTTC
>NA|many|TRBV28|TRBJ2-7
CASSFWPSGYEQYF
TGTGCCAGCAGTTTCTGGCCATCGGGCTACGAGCAGTACTTC
>NA|many|TRBV27|TRBJ2-7
CASRDRVTYEQYF
TGTGCCAGCAGAGACAGAGTCACCTACGAGCAGTACTTC
>NA|many|TRBV29-1|TRBJ1-2
CSVVPEGTVGYTF
TGCAGCGTTGTGCCTGAGGGGACTGTAGGCTACACCTTC
>NA|many|TRBV18|TRBJ2-1
CASSPRKAMYNEQFF
TGTGCCAGCTCACCGAGGAAAGCGATGTACAATGAGCAGTTCTTC
>NA|few|TRBV19|TRBJ2-7
CASSIVRDSYEQYF
TGTGCCAGTAGTATTGTAAGGGACTCCTACGAGCAGTACTTC
>NA|many|TRBV7-6|TRBJ2-3
CASSLGRFRRGTSTDTQYF
TGTGCCAGCAGCTTAGGGAGGTTCCGAAGAGGTACTAGCACAGATACGCAGTATTTT
>TRBD1|NA|TRBV28|TRBJ1-2
CASSLGTGGMYGYTF
TGTGCCAGCAGTTTAGGGACAGGGGGCATGTATGGCTACACCTTC
>NA|many|TRBV5-1|TRBJ1-5
CASSFLGPEGNQPQHF
TGCGCCAGCAGCTTTTTGGGGCCAGAGGGCAATCAGCCCCAGCATTTT
>TRBD2|many|TRBV4-1|TRBJ2-5
CASSQVGLAVQETQYF
TGCGCCAGCAGCCAAGTGGGACTAGCTGTCCAAGAGACCCAGTACTTC
>TRBD1|many|TRBV5-5|TRBJ1-5
CASSLAQGVGQPQHF
TGTGCCAGCAGCTTGGCACAGGGGGTTGGTCAGCCCCAGCATTTT
>TRBD2|many|TRBV7-2|TRBJ2-2
CASSLGLAGGRTGELFF
TGTGCCAGCAGCTTAGGCCTAGCGGGGGGAAGGACCGGGGAGCTGTTTTTT
>NA|many|TRBV11-2|TRBJ2-6
CASSLGPHHSGANVLTF
TGTGCCAGCAGCTTAGGGCCCCACCACTCTGGGGCCAACGTCCTGACTTTC